The 9 T cell receptor beta chains below come from one sample, sequenced in a study of technical replicates of blood from several donors. Assay: immunoSEQ multiplex PCR; the TCRdb copy retains only in-frame clones and omits some. The table has around 80,000 clones, roughly 98% seen once. Sequencing used T cells isolated from PBMCs. The receptor source for this set is a human donor in good health.

The V call is TRBV29-1, the J call TRBJ2-2; the match to TRBD1 covers 9 bases. Germline V gene sequence: CDR1 SQVTM, CDR2 ANQGSEA. With 7 bases clipped from V and 6 bases from J, the junction kept 6 bases outside the gene matches. The CDR3 extends over 13 amino acids. CDR3: CSALRDRAGELFF. The DNA of the CDR3 is TGCAGCGCACTCCGGGACAGGGCCGGGGAGCTGTTTTTT.

The rearrangement joins TRBV28 to TRBJ2-7, with TRBD2 identical over 9 bases. Germline V gene sequence: CDR1 MDHEN, CDR2 SYDVKM. The CDR3 runs 15 residues. V lost 8 bases to trimming and J lost 1 base; unmatched junction nucleotides: 9. CDR3 region: CASGKLGLASYEQYF. DNA of the CDR3: TGTGCCAGCGGAAAACTAGGACTAGCGTCCTACGAGCAGTACTTC.

The V call is TRBV7-3, the J call TRBJ2-1; unclear D gene. Trimming removed 5 bases at V and 6 bases at J, with 14 bases between. This CDR3 spans 14 amino acids. Looked up from germline, CDR1 is SGHTA and CDR2 is FQGTGA. CDR3 amino acids: CASSPTGVSNEQFF. The CDR3 DNA follows: TGTGCCAGCAGCCCGACGGGTGTAAGCAATGAGCAGTTCTTC.

The CDR3 sequence is CASTQPGVPEQFF. For the CDR3, the DNA is TGTGCCAGCACCCAACCCGGTGTGCCCGAGCAGTTCTTC. This chain uses TRBV9 with TRBJ2-1, with D unresolved. CDR1 is SGDLS, CDR2 YYNGEE, per germline. Trimming took 6 bases from V and 10 from J, leaving 17 bases between them. This CDR3 has 13 residues.

This rearrangement joins TRBV10-2 to TRBJ2-7; D possibly corresponds to TRBD2 (7 bases). V was pared by 2 bases and J by 4 bases, with 15 bases between. Germline-derived CDR1 and CDR2 are WSHSY and SAAADI. The CDR3 loop spans 15 amino acids. The CDR3 region has the DNA TGCGCCAGCAGTGAGGAGGGGGGGGCTCTATACGAGCAGTACTTC. This gives the protein CASSEEGGALYEQYF.

V gene TRBV5-1 combines with J gene TRBJ1-3; D is perhaps TRBD1 (5 bases). Trimming cost V 2 bases and J 3 bases, with 15 bases left between them. This CDR3 is 16 amino acids long. Germline V lookup: CDR1 SGHRS, CDR2 YFSETQ. CDR3 protein: CASSFSAGTGGNTIYF. In DNA, the CDR3 is TGCGCCAGCAGCTTTTCAGCGGGGACGGGTGGAAACACCATATATTTT.

This chain links TRBV13 with TRBJ2-2; 9 bases are shared with TRBD1. V was pared by 5 bases and J by 1 base, with 2 bases of the junction left unmatched. Germline V gene lookup returns CDR1 PRHDT and CDR2 FYEKMQ (reference sequence). This CDR3 comprises 15 residues. CDR3 bases: TGTGCCAGCAGCCAGGGACAGGGGAACACCGGGGAGCTGTTTTTT. Its protein is CASSQGQGNTGELFF.

The rearrangement joins TRBV7-2 to TRBJ1-2; perhaps TRBD1 as D (6 bases). Germline values: CDR1 SGHTA, CDR2 FQGNSA. The CDR3 has 14 amino acids. Deletions cut 4 bases from V and 3 bases from J, with 12 bases between. The CDR3 spells CASSSTGFDYGYTF. As DNA, the CDR3 is TGTGCCAGCAGCTCGACAGGTTTTGACTATGGCTACACCTTC.

This sequence joins TRBV5-4 and TRBJ2-5; possibly TRBD1 for D (7 bases). Germline CDR1 reads SGHNT; CDR2 reads YYREEE (reference sequence). CDR3 length: 14 residues. V dropped 2 bases and J dropped 4 bases, with 12 bases sitting between them. CDR3 region: CASSFGGGGETQYF. CDR3 bases: TGTGCCAGCAGCTTTGGAGGGGGCGGAGAGACCCAGTACTTC. The variable domain in full, with the rest retrieved from reference TRBV5-4 and TRBJ2-5, is ETGVTQSPTHLIKTRGQQVTLRCSSQSGHNTVSWYQQALGQGPQFIFQYYREEENGRGNFPPRFSGLQFPNYSSELNVNALELDDSALYLCASSFGGGGETQYFGPGTRLLVL.